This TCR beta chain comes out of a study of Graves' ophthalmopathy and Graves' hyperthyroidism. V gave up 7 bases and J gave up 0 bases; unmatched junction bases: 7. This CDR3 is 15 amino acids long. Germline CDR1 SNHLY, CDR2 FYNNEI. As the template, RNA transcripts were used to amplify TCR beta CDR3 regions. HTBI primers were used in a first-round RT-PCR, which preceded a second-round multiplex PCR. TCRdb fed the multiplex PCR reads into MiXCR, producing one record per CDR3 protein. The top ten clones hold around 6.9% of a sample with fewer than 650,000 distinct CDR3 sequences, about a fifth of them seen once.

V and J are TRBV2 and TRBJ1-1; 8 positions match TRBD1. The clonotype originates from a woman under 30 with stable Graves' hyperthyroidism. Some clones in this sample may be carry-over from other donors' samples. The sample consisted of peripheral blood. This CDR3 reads CASKHRGAMNTEAFF. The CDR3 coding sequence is TGTGCCAGCAAACACAGGGGGGCCATGAACACTGAAGCTTTCTTT.